This is a list of T cell receptor beta chains from one sample in a study of B cell selection in AIRE deficiency. Measured with immunoSEQ multiplex PCR; TCRdb has only the in-frame clones, and not every one. The table lists roughly 14,000 clones, under 95% of them singletons, with more than 1% in the top ten. The sample comprised Tregs sorted from PBMCs. The receptors were gathered from a human donor with AIRE deficiency. CDR3s include the opening cysteine and the closing phenylalanine or tryptophan. The D gene is left open where the match is weak. Size tells how often a clone was seen (once, few, many) or the class of an expanded clone, and some rows leave it out.

d_call: -
j_call: TRBJ1-1
clone_size: -
v_call: TRBV10-3
cdr3_aa: CAIGALTEAFF
cdr3_nt: TGTGCCATCGGGGCCCTGACTGAAGCTTTCTTT

d_call: -
j_call: TRBJ1-2
clone_size: once
v_call: TRBV27
cdr3_aa: CASSKKGEYLRGGYTF
cdr3_nt: TGTGCCAGCAGCAAAAAAGGGGAGTACCTCAGGGGTGGCTACACCTTC

d_call: TRBD2
j_call: TRBJ2-7
clone_size: -
v_call: TRBV5-1
cdr3_aa: CASSLDGLAGVEQYF
cdr3_nt: TGCGCCAGCAGCTTGGATGGTCTAGCGGGAGTCGAGCAGTACTTC

d_call: TRBD1
j_call: TRBJ1-2
clone_size: -
v_call: TRBV11-1
cdr3_aa: CASSLGQGYGYTF
cdr3_nt: TGTGCCAGCAGCTTGGGACAGGGCTATGGCTACACCTTC

d_call: TRBD1
j_call: TRBJ2-2
clone_size: -
v_call: TRBV5-1
cdr3_aa: CASSPVDRGYAGELFF
cdr3_nt: TGCGCCAGCAGCCCCGTCGACAGGGGTTACGCCGGGGAGCTGTTTTTT

d_call: -
j_call: TRBJ1-5
clone_size: -
v_call: TRBV5-5
cdr3_aa: CASSLGAYQPQHF
cdr3_nt: TGTGCCAGCAGCTTAGGGGCATACCAGCCCCAGCATTTT

d_call: TRBD2
j_call: TRBJ2-1
clone_size: -
v_call: TRBV10-3
cdr3_aa: CAIRETSESSYNEQFF
cdr3_nt: TGTGCCATCAGGGAAACTAGCGAGAGCTCCTACAATGAGCAGTTCTTC

d_call: TRBD1
j_call: TRBJ1-1
clone_size: -
v_call: TRBV6-5
cdr3_aa: CASSYEQGFSTEAFF
cdr3_nt: TGTGCCAGCAGTTACGAACAGGGGTTCTCGACTGAAGCCTTCTTT

d_call: TRBD2
j_call: TRBJ2-2
clone_size: -
v_call: TRBV19
cdr3_aa: CASKSGGGREVAGELFF
cdr3_nt: TGTGCCAGTAAATCGGGCGGGGGGCGGGAGGTCGCCGGGGAGCTGTTTTTT

d_call: TRBD1
j_call: TRBJ2-2
clone_size: once
v_call: TRBV6-6
cdr3_aa: CASGGQGNTGELFF
cdr3_nt: TGTGCCAGCGGAGGACAGGGCAACACCGGGGAGCTGTTTTTT

d_call: TRBD1
j_call: TRBJ1-6
clone_size: -
v_call: TRBV7-8
cdr3_aa: CASSRRQGTSSYNSPLHF
cdr3_nt: TGTGCCAGCAGTCGTAGACAGGGGACGAGCTCCTATAATTCACCCCTCCACTTT

d_call: -
j_call: TRBJ2-6
clone_size: once
v_call: TRBV7-3
cdr3_aa: CASSPWTGSSGANVLTF
cdr3_nt: TGTGCCAGCAGCCCATGGACTGGTAGCTCTGGGGCCAACGTCCTGACTTTC

d_call: -
j_call: TRBJ2-6
clone_size: -
v_call: TRBV5-1
cdr3_aa: CASSYSSGANVLTF
cdr3_nt: TGCGCCAGCAGTTATTCGTCCGGGGCCAACGTCCTGACTTTC

d_call: -
j_call: TRBJ2-7
clone_size: -
v_call: TRBV18
cdr3_aa: CASSPLGGTYEQYF
cdr3_nt: TGTGCCAGCTCACCCCTAGGGGGGACCTACGAGCAGTACTTC

d_call: -
j_call: TRBJ2-2
clone_size: -
v_call: TRBV6-4
cdr3_aa: CASSRLKSLSGELFF
cdr3_nt: TGTGCCAGCAGCCGCTTAAAATCTTTATCCGGGGAGCTGTTTTTT

d_call: TRBD1
j_call: TRBJ2-7
clone_size: -
v_call: TRBV18
cdr3_aa: CASKTGVSSVYEQYF
cdr3_nt: TGTGCCAGCAAGACAGGGGTGAGTAGTGTCTACGAGCAGTACTTC

d_call: TRBD1
j_call: TRBJ2-2
clone_size: -
v_call: TRBV7-2
cdr3_aa: CASSTAGQGAGELFF
cdr3_nt: TGTGCCAGCAGCACCGCGGGACAGGGGGCCGGGGAGCTGTTTTTT